Sequencing of this T cell receptor beta chain was carried out in a study of cytomegalovirus exposure and HLA in healthy donors. PCR was performed using 60 Vbeta and 13 Jbeta primers. In the original workflow: Later analysis identified roughly 84 million unique TCR beta chains, some 10 million shared. TCRdb's copy holds only in-frame clones and misses some; the assay was immunoSEQ multiplex PCR. V, J and clone size are taken as reported in that table, and D and trimming were inferred from the DNA itself. The sample comprises over 150,000 clones, 70% to 85% of which are singletons, and 2.1% rests with the top ten. Unmatched junction bases numbered 11, after V lost 1 base and J lost 14 bases. The CDR3 is 13 amino acids. Germline CDR1 SGHDT, CDR2 YYEEEE.

The chain couples TRBV5-6 to TRBJ1-2; 7 bases are a match to TRBD1. This TCR came from a man between 25 and 39 years old in good health and CMV-seronegative. Sequenced material: PBMCs. CDR3 sequence reads: CASSLRDRPVETF. For the CDR3, the DNA is TGTGCCAGCAGCTTGCGGGACAGACCTGTGGAGACCTTC.